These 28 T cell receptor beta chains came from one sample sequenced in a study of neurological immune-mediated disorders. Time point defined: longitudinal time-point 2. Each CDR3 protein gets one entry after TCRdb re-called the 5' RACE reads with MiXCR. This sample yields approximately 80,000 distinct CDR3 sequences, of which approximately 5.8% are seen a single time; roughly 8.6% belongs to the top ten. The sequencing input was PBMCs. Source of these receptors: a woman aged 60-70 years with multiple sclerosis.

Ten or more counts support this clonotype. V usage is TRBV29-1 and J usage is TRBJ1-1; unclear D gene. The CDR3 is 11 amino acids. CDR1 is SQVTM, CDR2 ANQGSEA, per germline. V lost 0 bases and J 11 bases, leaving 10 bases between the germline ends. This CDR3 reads CSVEDTVIAFF. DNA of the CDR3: TGCAGCGTTGAAGACACAGTGATCGCTTTCTTT.

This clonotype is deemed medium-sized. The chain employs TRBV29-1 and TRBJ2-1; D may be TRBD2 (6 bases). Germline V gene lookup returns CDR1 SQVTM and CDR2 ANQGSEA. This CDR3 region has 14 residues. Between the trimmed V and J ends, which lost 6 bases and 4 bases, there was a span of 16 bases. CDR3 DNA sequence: TGCAGCGTAGTAGCGGAGAGAATTTACAATGAGCAGTTCTTC. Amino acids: CSVVAERIYNEQFF.

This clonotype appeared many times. CDR3 amino acids: CASSFASEKLFF. DNA of the CDR3: TGTGCCAGCAGCTTCGCGTCTGAAAAACTGTTTTTT. The chain employs TRBV11-2 and TRBJ1-4; no firm D call. The germline V and J ends were trimmed by 3 bases and 7 bases, with 6 bases remaining between them. There are 12 residues in the CDR3. Germline CDR1 and CDR2: SGHAT and FQNNGV.

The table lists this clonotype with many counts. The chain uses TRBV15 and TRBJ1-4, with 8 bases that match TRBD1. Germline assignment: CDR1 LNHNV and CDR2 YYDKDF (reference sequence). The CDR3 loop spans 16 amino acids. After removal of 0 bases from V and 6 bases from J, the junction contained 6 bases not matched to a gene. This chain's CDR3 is CATSRDGGTGHEKLFF. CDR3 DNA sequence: TGTGCCACCAGCAGAGATGGAGGGACAGGTCATGAAAAACTGTTTTTT.

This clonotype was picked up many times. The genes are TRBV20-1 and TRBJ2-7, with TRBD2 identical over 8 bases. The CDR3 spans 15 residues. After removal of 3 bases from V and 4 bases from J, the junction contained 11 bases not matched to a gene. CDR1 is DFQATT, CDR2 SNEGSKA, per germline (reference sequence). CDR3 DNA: TGCAGTGCTAGCCCCTCCCTAGCGGGTTCTTACGAGCAGTACTTC. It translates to CSASPSLAGSYEQYF.

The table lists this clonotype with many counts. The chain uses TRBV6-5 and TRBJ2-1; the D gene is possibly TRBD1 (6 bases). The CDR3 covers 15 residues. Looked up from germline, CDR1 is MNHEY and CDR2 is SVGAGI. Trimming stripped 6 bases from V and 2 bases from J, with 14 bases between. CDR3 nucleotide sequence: TGTGCCAGCAGCTTAGACAGGACACCCTACAATGAGCAGTTCTTC. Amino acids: CASSLDRTPYNEQFF.

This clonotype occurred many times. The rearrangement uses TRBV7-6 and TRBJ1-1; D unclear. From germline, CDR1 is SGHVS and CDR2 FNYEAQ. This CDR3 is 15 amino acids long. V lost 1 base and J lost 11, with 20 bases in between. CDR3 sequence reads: CASSLGLGSLEGAFF. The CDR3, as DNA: TGTGCCAGCAGCTTAGGTCTCGGGTCCCTTGAGGGCGCTTTCTTT.

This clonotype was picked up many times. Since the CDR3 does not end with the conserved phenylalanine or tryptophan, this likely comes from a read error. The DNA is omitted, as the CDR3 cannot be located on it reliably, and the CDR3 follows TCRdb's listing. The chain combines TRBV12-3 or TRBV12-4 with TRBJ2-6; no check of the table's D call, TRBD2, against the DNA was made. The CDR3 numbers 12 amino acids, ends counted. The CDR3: CASSLYPQGPYI.

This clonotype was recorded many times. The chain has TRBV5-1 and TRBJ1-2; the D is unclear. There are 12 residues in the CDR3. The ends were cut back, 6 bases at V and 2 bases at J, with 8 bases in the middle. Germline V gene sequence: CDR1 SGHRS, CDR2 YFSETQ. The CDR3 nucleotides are TGCGCCAGCAAGGACGGGAACTATGGCTACACCTTC. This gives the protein CASKDGNYGYTF. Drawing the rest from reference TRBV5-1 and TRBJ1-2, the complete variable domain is KAGVTQTPRYLIKTRGQQVTLSCSPISGHRSVSWYQQTPGQGLQFLFEYFSETQRNKGNFPGRFSGRQFSNSRSEMNVSTLELGDSALYLCASKDGNYGYTFGSGTRLTVV.

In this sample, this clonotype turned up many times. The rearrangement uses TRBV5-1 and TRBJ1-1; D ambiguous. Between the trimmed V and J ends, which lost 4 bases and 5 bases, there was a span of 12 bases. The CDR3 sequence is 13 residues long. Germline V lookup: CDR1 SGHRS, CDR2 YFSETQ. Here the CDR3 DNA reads TGCGCCAGCAGCCAGGCCAGTGGGACTGAAGCTTTCTTT. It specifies CASSQASGTEAFF.

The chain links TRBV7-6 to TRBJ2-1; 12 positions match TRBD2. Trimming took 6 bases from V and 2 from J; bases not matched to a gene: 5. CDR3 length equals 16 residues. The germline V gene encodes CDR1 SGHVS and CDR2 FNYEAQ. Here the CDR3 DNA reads TGTGCCAGCAGTCCTAGCGGGGGGGCCGCCTACAATGAGCAGTTCTTC. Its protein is CASSPSGGAAYNEQFF.

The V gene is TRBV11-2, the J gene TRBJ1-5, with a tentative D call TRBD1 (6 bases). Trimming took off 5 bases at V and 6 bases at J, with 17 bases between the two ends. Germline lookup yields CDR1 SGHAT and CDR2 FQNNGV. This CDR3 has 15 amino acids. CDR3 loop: CASSPTGTKTQPQHF. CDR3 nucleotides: TGTGCCAGCAGCCCGACGGGGACAAAGACTCAGCCCCAGCATTTT.

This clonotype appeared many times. In nucleotides, the CDR3 is TGTGCCAGCAGTCCCGGGGCCCTAGGCTATGGCTACACCTTC. This codes for CASSPGALGYGYTF. J is TRBJ1-2 and V is TRBV7-6; tentative D call: TRBD1 (5 bases). CDR3 length equals 14 residues. Germline lookup yields CDR1 SGHVS and CDR2 FNYEAQ. V gave up 6 bases and J gave up 4 bases, with 15 bases separating them.

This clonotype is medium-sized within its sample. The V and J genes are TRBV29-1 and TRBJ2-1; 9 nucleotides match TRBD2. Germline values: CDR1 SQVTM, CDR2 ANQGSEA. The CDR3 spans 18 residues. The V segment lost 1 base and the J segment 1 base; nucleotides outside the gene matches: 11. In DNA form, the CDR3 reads TGCAGCGTTGAAGGTGTATTGAGCGGGGGGAGTTCCTACAATGAGCAGTTCTTC. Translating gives CSVEGVLSGGSSYNEQFF.

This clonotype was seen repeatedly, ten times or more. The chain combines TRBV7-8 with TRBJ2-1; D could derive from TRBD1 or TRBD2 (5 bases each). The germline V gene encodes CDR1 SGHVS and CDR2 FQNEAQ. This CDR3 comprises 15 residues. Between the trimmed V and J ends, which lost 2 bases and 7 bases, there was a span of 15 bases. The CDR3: CASSLSGTLTNEQFF. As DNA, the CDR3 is TGTGCCAGCAGCTTATCCGGGACCCTTACGAATGAGCAGTTCTTC.

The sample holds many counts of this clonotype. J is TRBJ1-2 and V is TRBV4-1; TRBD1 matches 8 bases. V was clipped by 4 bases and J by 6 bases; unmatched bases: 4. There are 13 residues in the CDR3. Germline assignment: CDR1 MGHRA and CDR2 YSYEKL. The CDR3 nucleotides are TGCGCCAGCAGCCCGGACAGGGTGGATGGCTACACCTTC. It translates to CASSPDRVDGYTF.

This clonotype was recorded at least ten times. DNA for the CDR3: TGTGCCAGCAGCCCCCGGGCAGCCAAAAACATTCAGTACTTC. It is translated as CASSPRAAKNIQYF. The rearrangement joins TRBV14 to TRBJ2-4, with D uncertain. Germline V gene data show CDR1 as SGHDN and CDR2 as FVKESK. V lost 4 bases and J 0 bases, leaving 7 bases between the germline ends. The CDR3 sequence is 14 residues long.

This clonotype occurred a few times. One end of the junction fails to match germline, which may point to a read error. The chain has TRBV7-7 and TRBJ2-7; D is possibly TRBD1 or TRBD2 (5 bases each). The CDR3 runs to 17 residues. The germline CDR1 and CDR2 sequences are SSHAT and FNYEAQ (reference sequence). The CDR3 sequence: CASRRLGTRQSSYEQYF. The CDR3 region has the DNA TGTGCTAGCAGACGACTCGGAACTAGACAGAGCTCCTACGAGCAGTACTTC.

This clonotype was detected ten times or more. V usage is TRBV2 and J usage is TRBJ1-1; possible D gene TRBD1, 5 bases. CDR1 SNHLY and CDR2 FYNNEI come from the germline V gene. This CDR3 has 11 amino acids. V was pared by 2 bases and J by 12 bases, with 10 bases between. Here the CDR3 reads CASSEFWDSFF. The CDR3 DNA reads TGTGCCAGCAGTGAATTCTGGGACTCTTTCTTT.

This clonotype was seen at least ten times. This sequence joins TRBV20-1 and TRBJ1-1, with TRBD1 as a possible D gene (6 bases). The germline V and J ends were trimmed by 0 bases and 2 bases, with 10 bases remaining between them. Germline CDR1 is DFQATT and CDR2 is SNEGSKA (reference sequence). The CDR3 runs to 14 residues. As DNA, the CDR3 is TGCAGTGCTAGAGAAAGGGGGGGCAACACTGAAGCTTTCTTT. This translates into CSARERGGNTEAFF.

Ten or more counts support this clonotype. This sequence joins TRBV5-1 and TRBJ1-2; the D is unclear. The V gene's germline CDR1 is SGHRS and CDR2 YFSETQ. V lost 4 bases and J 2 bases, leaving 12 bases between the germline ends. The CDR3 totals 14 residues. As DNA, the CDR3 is TGCGCCAGCAGCCCGGTAGCGGGGAACTATGGCTACACCTTC. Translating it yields CASSPVAGNYGYTF. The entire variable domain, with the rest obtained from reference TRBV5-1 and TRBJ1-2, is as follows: KAGVTQTPRYLIKTRGQQVTLSCSPISGHRSVSWYQQTPGQGLQFLFEYFSETQRNKGNFPGRFSGRQFSNSRSEMNVSTLELGDSALYLCASSPVAGNYGYTFGSGTRLTVV.

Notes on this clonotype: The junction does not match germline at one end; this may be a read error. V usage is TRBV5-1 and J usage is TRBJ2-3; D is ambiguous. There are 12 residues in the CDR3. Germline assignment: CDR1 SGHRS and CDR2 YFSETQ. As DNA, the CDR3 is TGCGCCAGCAGCCTAACGTTAGATAAGCAGTATTTT. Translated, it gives CASSLTLDKQYF. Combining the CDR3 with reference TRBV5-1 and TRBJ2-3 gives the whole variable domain KAGVTQTPRYLIKTRGQQVTLSCSPISGHRSVSWYQQTPGQGLQFLFEYFSETQRNKGNFPGRFSGRQFSNSRSEMNVSTLELGDSALYLCASSLTLDKQYFGPGTRLTVL.

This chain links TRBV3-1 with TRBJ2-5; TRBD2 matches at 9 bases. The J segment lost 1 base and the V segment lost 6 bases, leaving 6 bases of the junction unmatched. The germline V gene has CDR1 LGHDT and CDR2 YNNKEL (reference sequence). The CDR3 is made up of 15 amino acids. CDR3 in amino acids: CASRRGGGGQETQYF. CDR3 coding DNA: TGTGCCAGCAGGAGAGGCGGGGGGGGCCAAGAGACCCAGTACTTC.

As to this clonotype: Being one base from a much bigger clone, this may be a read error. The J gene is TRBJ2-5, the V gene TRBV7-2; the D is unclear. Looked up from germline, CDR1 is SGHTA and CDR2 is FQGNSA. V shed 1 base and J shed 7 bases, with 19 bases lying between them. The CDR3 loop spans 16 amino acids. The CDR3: CASSLGNSGPVWTQYF. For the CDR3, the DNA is TGTGCCAGCAGCTTAGGAAATAGTGGTCCGGTATGGACCCAGTACTTC.

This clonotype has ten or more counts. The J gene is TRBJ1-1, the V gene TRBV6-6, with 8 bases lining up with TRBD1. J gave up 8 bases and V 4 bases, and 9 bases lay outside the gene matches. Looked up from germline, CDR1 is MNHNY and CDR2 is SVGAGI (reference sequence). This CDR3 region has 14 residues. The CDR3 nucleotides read TGTGCCAGCAGTTCAAACAATAGACAGGGGGAAGCTTTCTTT. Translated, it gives CASSSNNRQGEAFF.

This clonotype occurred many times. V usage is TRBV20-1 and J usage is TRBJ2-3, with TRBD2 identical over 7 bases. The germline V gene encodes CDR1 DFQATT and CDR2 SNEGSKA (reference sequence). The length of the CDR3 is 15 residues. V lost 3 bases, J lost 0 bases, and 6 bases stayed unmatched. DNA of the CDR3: TGCAGTGCTAGTAGGAGCGGGGACAGCACAGATACGCAGTATTTT. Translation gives CSASRSGDSTDTQYF.

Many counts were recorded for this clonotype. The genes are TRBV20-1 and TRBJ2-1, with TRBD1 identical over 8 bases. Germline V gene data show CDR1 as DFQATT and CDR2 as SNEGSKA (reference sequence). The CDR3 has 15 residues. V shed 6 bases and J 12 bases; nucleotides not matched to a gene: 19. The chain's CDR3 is CSARPGGLPTMRQFF. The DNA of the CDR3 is TGCAGTGCCCGGCCAGGGGGCCTACCTACAATGAGGCAGTTCTTC.

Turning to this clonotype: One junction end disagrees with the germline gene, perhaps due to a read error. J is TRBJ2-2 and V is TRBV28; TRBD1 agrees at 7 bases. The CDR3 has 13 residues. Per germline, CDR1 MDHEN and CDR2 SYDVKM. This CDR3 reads CVSSLGPGGELFF. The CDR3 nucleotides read TGTGTCAGCAGTTTAGGTCCAGGGGGTGAGCTGTTTTTT.